This T cell receptor beta chain originates from a study of cytomegalovirus exposure and HLA in healthy donors. Study summary: Unique TCRs from HLA-typed donors, about 85 million of them, were held in an early data release.

Study-wide points: Looking again later, the authors saw that most CMV-associated TCR beta chains seemed HLA-restricted. High sensitivity and specificity were reportedly achieved when the classifier diagnosed cytomegalovirus status.

To note about this clone: The antigen is not known.

The CDR3 loop spans 14 amino acids. Trimming removed 1 base at V and 3 bases at J, with 9 bases between. CDR1 and CDR2 (germline): LGHNA, YNFKEQ. The PCR ran on 60 Vbeta and 13 Jbeta primers. Profiled with immunoSEQ multiplex PCR; TCRdb holds only in-frame clones, not every one. Of a few hundred thousand clones listed, around 85% are singletons. This chain joins TRBV4-2 and TRBJ2-5; TRBD1 might be the D (6 bases). What was sequenced was PBMCs. This receptor was taken from a girl aged 2-10 years in good health and CMV-seronegative. CDR3 coding DNA: TGTGCCAGCAGCCAAGGGTGGACAGAAGAGACCCAGTACTTC. Amino acid sequence: CASSQGWTEETQYF.